The entry below gives a single T cell receptor beta chain sequence along with its context. This CDR3 is built from 14 residues. Trimming shortened V by 2 bases and J by 4 bases, and 12 bases separated the two germline ends. Germline CDR1 and CDR2: SNHLY and FYNNEI. These data belong to a study of blood T cell repertoires in COVID-19. Study-level information: Sites across the United States, Italy and Spain contributed samples from acute and convalescent COVID-19.

Original handling: Amplification of reference gene primers was used by the study to estimate nucleated cell counts. Only in-frame clones appear in the TCRdb table, and some are missing; sequencing was by immunoSEQ multiplex PCR. The DNA gave D and trimming, while V, J and clone size come from that table. This table has about 280,000 clones, roughly 85% appearing once. The receptor was derived from a man in his fifties or sixties with active or convalescent COVID-19. V usage is TRBV2 and J usage is TRBJ2-7; the D gene is possibly TRBD2 (6 bases). Source material: peripheral blood. CDR3 sequence (DNA): TGTGCCAGCAGTGAACTCGGGACTCCTTACGAGCAGTACTTC. This codes for CASSELGTPYEQYF.